This TCR beta chain was captured in a study of blood T cell repertoires in COVID-19. Study-wide background: Samples of COVID-19 (acute and convalescent) were obtained from the United States, Italy and Spain. PBMCs, B-cell-depleted T cells, or T cells were the source of the cDNA or gDNA that made up the material.

Original processing methods: Reference gene primer amplification gave estimated nucleated cell counts. The protocol was immunoSEQ multiplex PCR, while the TCRdb copy is restricted to in-frame clones and leaves out a portion. Clonal size and the V and J genes are those of that table, whereas D and trimming came from the DNA. The sample shows roughly 66,000 clones, 80% to 85% of them seen only once. With 5 bases clipped from V and 7 bases from J, the junction kept 3 bases outside the gene matches. The CDR3 extends over 12 amino acids. Germline assignment: CDR1 LGHDT and CDR2 YNNKEL (reference sequence).

The clonotype was recovered from a woman aged 60-75 years with acute or convalescent COVID-19. Sample: peripheral blood. The chain employs TRBV3-1 (or the pseudogene TRBV3-2) and TRBJ1-1, with TRBD1 matching over 8 bases. The DNA of the CDR3 is TGTGCCAGCAGCGTGACAGGGGTTGAAGCTTTCTTT. This codes for CASSVTGVEAFF.